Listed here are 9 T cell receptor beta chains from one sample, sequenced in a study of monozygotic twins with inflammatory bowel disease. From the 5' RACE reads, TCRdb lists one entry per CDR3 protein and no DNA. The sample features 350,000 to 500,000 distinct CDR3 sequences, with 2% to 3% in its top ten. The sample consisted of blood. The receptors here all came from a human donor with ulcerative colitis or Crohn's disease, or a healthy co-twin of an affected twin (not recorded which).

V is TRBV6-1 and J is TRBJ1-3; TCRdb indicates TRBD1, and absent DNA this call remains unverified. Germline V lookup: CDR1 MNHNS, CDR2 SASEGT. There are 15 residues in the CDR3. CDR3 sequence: CASSRDSVAGNTIYF.

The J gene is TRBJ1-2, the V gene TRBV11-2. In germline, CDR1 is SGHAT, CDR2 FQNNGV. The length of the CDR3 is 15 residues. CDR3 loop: CASSPHRDWGNGYTF.

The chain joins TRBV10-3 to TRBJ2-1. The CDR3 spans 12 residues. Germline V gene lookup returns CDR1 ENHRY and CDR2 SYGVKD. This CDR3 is CAISGRRAEQFF.

CDR3: CASSKAGRSGINIQYF. The chain uses TRBV19 and TRBJ2-4; TCRdb calls TRBD2, which cannot be checked without DNA. The germline CDR1 and CDR2 sequences are LNHDA and SQIVND (reference sequence). The CDR3 loop spans 16 amino acids.

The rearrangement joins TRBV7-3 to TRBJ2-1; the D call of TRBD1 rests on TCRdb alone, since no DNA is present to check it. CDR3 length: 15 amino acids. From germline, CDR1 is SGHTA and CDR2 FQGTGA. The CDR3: CASSSTGTAYNEQFF.

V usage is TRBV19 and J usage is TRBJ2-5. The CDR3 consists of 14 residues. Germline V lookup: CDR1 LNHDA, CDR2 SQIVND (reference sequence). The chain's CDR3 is CASRRAPQQETQYF.

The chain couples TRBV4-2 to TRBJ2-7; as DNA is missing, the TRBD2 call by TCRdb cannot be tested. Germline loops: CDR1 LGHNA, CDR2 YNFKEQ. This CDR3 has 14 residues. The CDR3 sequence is CASSPRGLGGEQYF.

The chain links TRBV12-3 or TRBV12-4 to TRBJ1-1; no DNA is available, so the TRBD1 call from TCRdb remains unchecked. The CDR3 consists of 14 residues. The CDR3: CASTTTGANTEAFF.

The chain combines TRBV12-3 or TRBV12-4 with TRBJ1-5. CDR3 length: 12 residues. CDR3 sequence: CASSLGSQPQHF.